These 24 T cell receptor beta chains came from one sample sequenced in a study of response to subunit inactivated influenza vaccine. MiXCR, applied by TCRdb to the RT-PCR reads, yields one record per CDR3 protein. The sample shows roughly 570,000 distinct CDR3 sequences, around 13% of them seen only once. Sequencing was performed on PBMCs from blood, taken roughly 46 days after vaccination. The receptors here all came from a man over 45 who received an inactivated influenza vaccine.

The sample holds a few counts of this clonotype. CDR3 sequence (DNA): TGCGCCAGCAGTGAGCTCGCTCCCGGGACTAGCGGGGGCCCCGACACAGATACGCAGTATTTT. Translating gives CASSELAPGTSGGPDTDTQYF. The chain joins TRBV10-2 to TRBJ2-3; 14 positions match TRBD2. CDR1 is WSHSY, CDR2 SAAADI, per germline. The CDR3 totals 21 residues. Germline trimming cut 2 bases from V and 2 bases from J; bases unmatched to any gene: 15.

This clonotype came up many times. The CDR3 DNA follows: TGTGCCAGCAGTTTAGCGTGGCCGGGGGCTAACAATGAGCAGTTCTTC. It encodes CASSLAWPGANNEQFF. This chain uses TRBV12-3 or TRBV12-4 with TRBJ2-1, with D perhaps assigned TRBD1 or TRBD2 (6 bases each). The CDR3 has 16 amino acids. Trimming took 0 bases from V and 5 from J, leaving 14 bases between them.

The CDR3 DNA is TGCAGTGCTATACCGGGACTCTATGTTCAATTGTTGCGCACAGATACGCAGTATTTT. As protein: CSAIPGLYVQLLRTDTQYF. The rearrangement links TRBV20-1 to TRBJ2-3; maybe TRBD2 (6 bases). The CDR3 sequence is 19 residues long. Trimming removed 4 bases from V and 1 base from J, with 27 bases in between. Germline-derived CDR1 and CDR2 are DFQATT and SNEGSKA (reference sequence).

This clonotype was seen only a few times. The chain has TRBV5-5 and TRBJ1-1; unclear D gene. The germline V and J ends were trimmed by 2 bases and 7 bases, with 9 bases remaining between them. Germline V gene lookup returns CDR1 SGHKS and CDR2 YYEKEE (reference sequence). The CDR3 loop spans 12 amino acids. CDR3 sequence (DNA): TGTGCCAGCAGCTTAAGGTTAGGTGAAGCTTTCTTT. Encoded protein: CASSLRLGEAFF. The variable domain in full, with the rest retrieved from reference TRBV5-5 and TRBJ1-1, is DAGVTQSPTHLIKTRGQQVTLRCSPISGHKSVSWYQQVLGQGPQFIFQYYEKEERGRGNFPDRFSARQFPNYSSELNVNALLLGDSALYLCASSLRLGEAFFGQGTRLTVV.

Comment on this clonotype: One end of the junction varies from germline; a read error may be responsible. The chain couples TRBV20-1 to TRBJ2-3; 8 bases map to TRBD2. Germline CDR1 DFQATT, CDR2 SNEGSKA (reference sequence). The CDR3 extends over 13 amino acids. The CDR3 nucleotides read TGCAGTGCTAGAGACGGGGGGGGGTCTCCTCGTAATTTT. Translating gives CSARDGGGSPRNF.

V gene TRBV7-2 combines with J gene TRBJ2-7; TRBD1 is a possible D gene (5 bases). The V end lost 1 base, the J end lost 1 base, and 11 bases lay between the germline ends. Germline CDR1 reads SGHTA; CDR2 reads FQGNSA. The CDR3 loop spans 15 amino acids. The CDR3 protein is CASSLVQGGSYEQYF. The DNA of the CDR3 is TGTGCCAGCAGCTTAGTTCAGGGTGGGTCCTACGAGCAGTACTTC. Using reference TRBV7-2 and TRBJ2-7 for the parts outside the CDR3, the full variable domain is GAGVSQSPSNKVTEKGKDVELRCDPISGHTALYWYRQSLGQGLEFLIYFQGNSAPDKSGLPSDRFSAERTGGSVSTLTIQRTQQEDSAVYLCASSLVQGGSYEQYFGPGTRLTVT.

This clonotype was seen at least ten times. The chain couples TRBV6-5 to TRBJ2-3; no reliable D call. CDR1 MNHEY and CDR2 SVGAGI come from the germline V gene. The CDR3 has 14 amino acids. Trimming removed 4 bases at V and 5 bases at J, with 13 bases between. CDR3 amino acids: CASSFPAGRDTQYF. CDR3 sequence (DNA): TGTGCCAGCAGTTTCCCGGCAGGAAGAGATACGCAGTATTTT.

The sample holds many counts of this clonotype. The gene calls are TRBV6-2 or TRBV6-3 and TRBJ2-7, with unresolved D. Germline V CDR1 and CDR2: MNHEY, SVGEGT. Trimming left V 3 bases short and J 6 bases short, with 6 bases between. The CDR3 contains 11 residues. The CDR3 region has the DNA TGTGCCAGCAGTTATAAGGTCGAGCAGTACTTC. Translation: CASSYKVEQYF.

The gene calls are TRBV29-1 and TRBJ2-5; TRBD1 agrees at 7 bases. CDR3 size: 13 residues. V lost 6 bases and J lost 4; bases outside the gene matches: 8. Germline V gene lookup returns CDR1 SQVTM and CDR2 ANQGSEA. CDR3 bases: TGCAGCGTCCGACAGGGAAGCTCAGAGACCCAGTACTTC. As protein: CSVRQGSSETQYF.

CDR3 protein: CATSVYPGRDSYEQYF. In DNA form, the CDR3 reads TGTGCCACCAGTGTTTATCCGGGACGAGACTCCTACGAGCAGTACTTC. The J gene is TRBJ2-7, the V gene TRBV24-1; D may match TRBD1 or TRBD2 (5 bases each). The CDR3 spans 16 residues. Germline-derived CDR1 and CDR2 are KGHDR and SFDVKD. Trimming pared 5 bases from V and 0 bases from J, leaving 16 bases between.

The chain joins TRBV27 to TRBJ2-1, with 8 bases that match TRBD1. V was clipped by 0 bases and J by 9 bases; unmatched bases: 13. Germline V CDR1 and CDR2: MNHEY, SMNVEV (reference sequence). The CDR3 is 17 residues long. CDR3 coding DNA: TGTGCCAGCAGTTTATCGTCTCCGGACAGGGATTTCGGTGAGCAGTTCTTC. Residues: CASSLSSPDRDFGEQFF.

The genes are TRBV28 and TRBJ1-5; maybe TRBD1 (6 bases). Trimming removed 5 bases from V and 7 bases from J, with 18 bases in between. The CDR3 extends over 15 amino acids. Germline V lookup: CDR1 MDHEN, CDR2 SYDVKM. CDR3: CASSPPHRATQPQHF. In DNA, the CDR3 is TGTGCCAGCAGTCCCCCCCACAGGGCCACGCAGCCCCAGCATTTT.

This clonotype was observed at least ten times. The chain carries TRBV7-9 and TRBJ2-1, with D tentatively TRBD1 (6 bases). V was shortened by 5 bases and J by 8 bases, with 19 bases between the two germline ends. Germline CDR1 SEHNR, CDR2 FQNEAQ (reference sequence). The CDR3 covers 15 residues. Written as DNA, the CDR3 is TGTGCCAGCAGCCCCCTCGGGCAGGGGCTCCATGAGCAGTTCTTC. This sequence encodes CASSPLGQGLHEQFF.

The V call is TRBV5-1, the J call TRBJ2-5; D call uncertain. The CDR3 extends over 15 amino acids. Trimming shortened V by 2 bases and J by 4 bases, and 15 bases separated the two germline ends. Per the germline V gene, CDR1 is SGHRS and CDR2 is YFSETQ. The CDR3: CASSFEHADAETQYF. For the CDR3, the DNA is TGCGCCAGCAGCTTTGAGCATGCGGACGCAGAGACCCAGTACTTC. Complete variable domain (other parts from reference TRBV5-1 and TRBJ2-5): KAGVTQTPRYLIKTRGQQVTLSCSPISGHRSVSWYQQTPGQGLQFLFEYFSETQRNKGNFPGRFSGRQFSNSRSEMNVSTLELGDSALYLCASSFEHADAETQYFGPGTRLLVL.

The CDR3 DNA sequence: TGTGCCATCAGCCGGGACAGGGGGGACACCGGGGAGCTGTTTTTT. Protein sequence: CAISRDRGDTGELFF. The rearrangement joins TRBV10-3 to TRBJ2-2; TRBD1 matches at 11 bases. The J segment lost 3 bases and the V segment lost 6 bases, leaving 3 bases of the junction unmatched. Germline-derived CDR1 and CDR2 are ENHRY and SYGVKD. The CDR3 is 15 residues long.

The gene calls are TRBV2 and TRBJ1-1; 7 bases agree with TRBD1. This CDR3 spans 13 amino acids. Trimming removed 5 bases from V and 5 bases from J; junction bases left unmatched: 5. From germline, CDR1 is SNHLY and CDR2 FYNNEI. Here the CDR3 DNA reads TGTGCCAGCAGTAAAACAGGGGAAACTGAAGCTTTCTTT. It yields the protein CASSKTGETEAFF. The variable domain in full, completed from reference TRBV2 and TRBJ1-1, reads EPEVTQTPSHQVTQMGQEVILRCVPISNHLYFYWYRQILGQKVEFLVSFYNNEISEKSEIFDDQFSVERPDGSNFTLKIRSTKLEDSAMYFCASSKTGETEAFFGQGTRLTVV.

This clonotype was observed a handful of times. The CDR3 reads CASSLAPGLAGAEQFF. CDR3 bases: TGTGCCAGCAGCTTAGCACCGGGACTAGCGGGAGCTGAGCAGTTCTTC. The chain joins TRBV11-1 to TRBJ2-1, with 14 bases that match TRBD2. The CDR3 extends over 16 amino acids. In germline, CDR1 is SGHAT, CDR2 FQDESV (reference sequence). Trimming removed 0 bases from V and 9 bases from J; junction bases left unmatched: 4.

The table lists this clonotype with many counts. The chain uses TRBV20-1 and TRBJ1-1, with D possibly TRBD1 on 5 matching bases. Trimming cost V 6 bases and J 2 bases, with 13 bases left between them. Germline CDR1 DFQATT, CDR2 SNEGSKA (reference sequence). The CDR3 is 13 amino acids. CDR3 bases: TGCAGTGCGGCACAGGACCTTAACACTGAAGCTTTCTTT. It translates to CSAAQDLNTEAFF.

The J gene is TRBJ2-1, the V gene TRBV7-3; tentatively, D is TRBD1 (6 bases). Trimming shortened V by 5 bases and J by 7 bases, and 18 bases separated the two germline ends. Germline assignment: CDR1 SGHTA and CDR2 FQGTGA. The CDR3 length is 15 residues. The CDR3 coding sequence is TGTGCCAGCAGCCCGCGACAGGCCTTGGATAATGAGCAGTTCTTC. It yields the protein CASSPRQALDNEQFF.

The V and J genes are TRBV11-2 and TRBJ2-5; 15 nucleotides line up with TRBD2. Germline CDR1 reads SGHAT; CDR2 reads FQNNGV. The CDR3 sequence is 17 residues long. J was trimmed by 3 bases and V by 5 bases; bases with no gene match: 7. CDR3 nucleotides: TGTGCCAGCAGCCCGCACCGGACTAGCGGGAGGGAAGAGACCCAGTACTTC. This encodes CASSPHRTSGREETQYF.

This clonotype was picked up a small number of times. V and J are TRBV4-2 and TRBJ2-1; 8 bases align to TRBD1. Germline loops: CDR1 LGHNA, CDR2 YNFKEQ. Trimming removed 0 bases from V and 5 bases from J; junction bases left unmatched: 12. The CDR3 is made up of 18 amino acids. The CDR3 is CASSQEGSAGGHHNEQFF. CDR3 in DNA: TGTGCCAGCAGCCAAGAGGGGAGTGCAGGGGGCCATCACAATGAGCAGTTCTTC.

This clonotype was recorded a few times. The gene calls are TRBV15 and TRBJ2-1, with 8 bases fitting TRBD1. The J segment lost 6 bases and the V segment lost 1 base, leaving 8 bases of the junction unmatched. The CDR3 spans 16 residues. Per the germline V gene, CDR1 is LNHNV and CDR2 is YYDKDF (reference sequence). CDR3 nucleotides: TGTGCCACCAGCAGAGCGGGCACAGGGGGTAGCAATGAGCAGTTCTTC. Its protein product is CATSRAGTGGSNEQFF.

This clonotype was counted only a few times. This rearrangement joins TRBV7-2 to TRBJ2-7, with D possibly TRBD1 on 6 matching bases. V lost 7 bases, J lost 2 bases, and 15 bases lay in between. From germline, CDR1 is SGHTA and CDR2 FQGNSA. The length of the CDR3 is 14 residues. The CDR3 DNA sequence: TGTGCCAGCATGATCGGACAGTCGGCCTACGAGCAGTACTTC. It translates to CASMIGQSAYEQYF.

On this clonotype itself: Possible read error: a much larger clone is one base away. The chain couples TRBV27 to TRBJ1-5; D unclear. Germline V gene data show CDR1 as MNHEY and CDR2 as SMNVEV (reference sequence). The CDR3 totals 16 residues. V lost 7 bases and J lost 0, with 16 bases in between. The CDR3 region is CASTSAGMTSNQPQHF. The CDR3 DNA is TGTGCCAGCACCTCGGCCGGGATGACTAGCAATCAGCCCCAGCATTTT.